The 24 T cell receptor beta chains presented below share a single source sample, sequenced in a study of Ad26.COV2.S vaccination and SARS-CoV-2 variants. Treatment noted: around 19 received Ad26.COV2.S at low or high dose, single or two shots; 5 received placebo; per-sample allocation not given. After the first vaccine or placebo injection, samples were drawn on day 63. Profiling relied on immunoSEQ multiplex PCR, and the TCRdb table lists in-frame clones only, not all of them. The sample contains hundreds of thousands of clones, around 90% of which appear only once. Sequencing used peripheral blood, obtained in a trial of Ad26.COV2.S vaccine versus placebo. Source of these receptors: a person between 18 and 65 years old who received the Ad26.COV2.S COVID-19 vaccine or a placebo.

In regard to this clone: Other DNA sequences in this sample translate to the same CDR3. This rearrangement joins TRBV6-2 or TRBV6-3 to TRBJ2-1, with D uncertain. Germline V lookup: CDR1 MNHEY, CDR2 SVGEGT. V lost 4 bases to trimming and J lost 6 bases, with 4 bases between them. The CDR3 has 11 amino acids. The CDR3 DNA reads as TGTGCCAGCAGTTTGGGCAATGAGCAGTTCTTC. Residues: CASSLGNEQFF.

This clone was observed once. Other DNA sequences of this sample code for an identical CDR3. The chain has TRBV5-1 and TRBJ2-1, with D possibly called TRBD1 or TRBD2 (6 bases each). Germline CDR1 reads SGHRS; CDR2 reads YFSETQ. This CDR3 is built from 15 residues. Trimming took 0 bases from V and 2 from J, leaving 9 bases between them. The CDR3 sequence: CASSLGGTTYNEQFF. CDR3 in DNA: TGCGCCAGCAGCTTGGGCGGGACAACCTACAATGAGCAGTTCTTC.

The V and J genes are TRBV7-2 and TRBJ2-3; 10 nucleotides align to TRBD2. J was trimmed by 3 bases and V by 3 bases; bases with no gene match: 9. The germline gives CDR1 SGHTA, CDR2 FQGNSA. The CDR3 has 17 amino acids. CDR3 sequence: CASSFGGSGRATDTQYF. CDR3 DNA: TGTGCCAGCAGCTTCGGGGGAAGCGGGAGGGCAACAGATACGCAGTATTTT.

The J gene is TRBJ1-1, the V gene TRBV7-8; no clear D gene. V shed 5 bases and J shed 3 bases, with 10 bases lying between them. The CDR3 length is 13 residues. The germline CDR1 and CDR2 sequences are SGHVS and FQNEAQ. In DNA form, the CDR3 reads TGTGCCAGCAGCCCCAGCTATGACACTGAAGCTTTCTTT. This translates into CASSPSYDTEAFF.

The chain recombines TRBV3-1 (or the pseudogene TRBV3-2) with TRBJ1-1, with no clear D. Trimming stripped 4 bases from V and 4 bases from J, with 13 bases between. Germline CDR1 reads LGHDT; CDR2 reads YNNKEL (reference sequence). This CDR3 is 14 amino acids long. The CDR3 is CASSPTGEGTEAFF. CDR3 nucleotides: TGTGCCAGCAGCCCTACCGGGGAGGGCACTGAAGCTTTCTTT.

As regards this clone: This CDR3 is also generated by other DNA sequences in the sample. This sequence joins TRBV4-3 and TRBJ2-7; D might be TRBD2 (6 bases). V lost 0 bases and J lost 4, with 7 bases in between. The CDR3 loop spans 13 amino acids. From germline, CDR1 is LGHNA and CDR2 YSLEER. The CDR3 nucleotides read TGCGCCAGCAGCCAAGAGGGAGGATACGAGCAGTACTTC. Translation: CASSQEGGYEQYF.

This chain joins TRBV10-2 and TRBJ2-2; TRBD2 matches at 10 bases. Germline values: CDR1 WSHSY, CDR2 SAAADI. CDR3 size: 16 residues. With 4 bases clipped from V and 1 base from J, the junction kept 3 bases outside the gene matches. CDR3: CASSALAGLNTGELFF. In nucleotides, the CDR3 is TGCGCCAGCAGTGCACTAGCGGGACTGAACACCGGGGAGCTGTTTTTT.

The chain couples TRBV27 to TRBJ1-1; D gene uncertain. V was cut by 2 bases and J by 5 bases, with 12 bases left in between. This CDR3 comprises 14 residues. Germline V gene lookup returns CDR1 MNHEY and CDR2 SMNVEV (reference sequence). CDR3 in DNA: TGTGCCAGCAGTTTAAGGAGTGGCGGGACTGAAGCTTTCTTT. This sequence encodes CASSLRSGGTEAFF.

The gene calls are TRBV24-1 and TRBJ2-1; 10 bases agree with TRBD2. Per the germline V gene, CDR1 is KGHDR and CDR2 is SFDVKD. The CDR3 consists of 14 residues. With 6 bases clipped from V and 9 bases from J, the junction kept 7 bases outside the gene matches. As DNA, the CDR3 is TGTGCCACCAGTCCTAGCGGGAGTCACGGTGAGCAGTTCTTC. Its translation is CATSPSGSHGEQFF.

The sample holds one count of this clone. The rearrangement joins TRBV6-5 to TRBJ2-7, with D perhaps being TRBD1 or TRBD2 (5 bases each). Trimming pared 5 bases from V and 3 bases from J, leaving 14 bases between. Germline V CDR1 and CDR2: MNHEY, SVGAGI. The CDR3 is made up of 14 amino acids. The CDR3 reads CASSILEGFYEQYF. The CDR3 DNA follows: TGTGCCAGCAGTATACTAGAGGGGTTCTACGAGCAGTACTTC.

This chain uses TRBV5-5 with TRBJ1-1; a weak D match, TRBD1 (5 bases). CDR1 is SGHKS and CDR2 is YYEKEE in the germline V gene (reference sequence). There are 13 residues in the CDR3. Trimming shortened V by 0 bases and J by 3 bases, and 6 bases separated the two germline ends. CDR3 in amino acids: CASSLGGDTEAFF. The CDR3 nucleotides read TGTGCCAGCAGCTTGGGAGGGGACACTGAAGCTTTCTTT.

As regards this clone: The sample carries other DNA sequences with the same CDR3. The rearrangement links TRBV5-1 to TRBJ1-2, with D possibly matching TRBD1 (6 bases). CDR1 is SGHRS, CDR2 YFSETQ, per germline. The ends were cut back, 0 bases at V and 4 bases at J, with 7 bases in the middle. The length of the CDR3 is 13 residues. CDR3: CASSLGGLYGYTF. The DNA of the CDR3 is TGCGCCAGCAGCTTGGGGGGGCTCTATGGCTACACCTTC.

This rearrangement joins TRBV10-1 to TRBJ1-1; no reliable D call. The V gene's germline CDR1 is WNHNN and CDR2 SYGVQD (reference sequence). V lost 9 bases to trimming and J lost 4 bases, with 3 bases between them. This CDR3 is 9 amino acids long. The CDR3 DNA reads as TGCGCCAGAACCACTGAAGCTTTCTTT. Protein product: CARTTEAFF.

The genes are TRBV29-1 and TRBJ1-1, with D perhaps TRBD1 (6 bases). Germline assignment: CDR1 SQVTM and CDR2 ANQGSEA. The CDR3 consists of 15 residues. Trimming took off 4 bases at V and 1 base at J, with 16 bases between the two ends. The CDR3 nucleotides are TGCAGCGTTGTCGTGTTGGGGGGCCCGAACACTGAAGCTTTCTTT. Translated, it gives CSVVVLGGPNTEAFF.

This clone appeared once. Other DNA sequences in the sample encode the same CDR3. The V call is TRBV27, the J call TRBJ1-2, with 7 bases lining up with TRBD1. The CDR3 is 14 amino acids. Trimming cost V 4 bases and J 4 bases; bases outside gene matches: 6. Germline V CDR1 and CDR2: MNHEY, SMNVEV (reference sequence). DNA for the CDR3: TGTGCCAGCAGTTCCGGTACAGGGGTCTATGGCTACACCTTC. As protein: CASSSGTGVYGYTF.

CDR3 DNA sequence: TGTGCCAGCAGTCACGTAGTACGGGGGGCAACCTACGAGCAGTACTTC. It translates to CASSHVVRGATYEQYF. V gene TRBV6-6 combines with J gene TRBJ2-7; D is possibly TRBD2 (7 bases). Trimming removed 5 bases at V and 2 bases at J, with 19 bases between. The CDR3 sequence is 16 residues long. The germline V gene has CDR1 MNHNY and CDR2 SVGAGI (reference sequence).

This clone came up a few times. V and J are TRBV4-2 and TRBJ2-7; the match to TRBD2 covers 11 bases. The length of the CDR3 is 18 residues. Germline CDR1 reads LGHNA; CDR2 reads YNFKEQ. The junction had 17 bases not matched to a gene; V was cut back by 4 bases and J by 6 bases. Here the CDR3 reads CASSRKGESSGRASEQYF. Written as DNA, the CDR3 is TGTGCCAGCAGCCGGAAAGGGGAAAGTAGCGGGAGGGCCTCCGAGCAGTACTTC.

This clone was observed once. This chain uses TRBV2 with TRBJ2-7; D not resolved. This CDR3 has 12 residues. V shed 4 bases and J shed 6 bases, with 10 bases lying between them. Germline values: CDR1 SNHLY, CDR2 FYNNEI. CDR3 DNA: TGTGCCAGCAGTGCCTCGACCACCGAGCAGTACTTC. It specifies CASSASTTEQYF.

A note on this clone: This same CDR3 is encoded by further DNA sequences in the sample. CDR3 amino acids: CASSGTTGGADTQYF. CDR3 sequence (DNA): TGCGCCAGCAGCGGGACTACAGGGGGCGCAGATACGCAGTATTTT. The rearrangement links TRBV5-1 to TRBJ2-3; 9 bases are a match to TRBD1. The V segment lost 4 bases and the J segment 4 bases; nucleotides outside the gene matches: 7. The CDR3 is made up of 15 amino acids. CDR1 is SGHRS and CDR2 is YFSETQ in the germline V gene.

The V and J genes are TRBV7-6 and TRBJ1-3; D is undetermined. CDR1 is SGHVS and CDR2 is FNYEAQ in the germline V gene. CDR3 length equals 17 residues. V lost 1 base and J lost 0, with 13 bases in between. The CDR3 loop is CASSLGHSQTSGNTIYF. CDR3 bases: TGTGCCAGCAGCTTAGGTCACAGCCAAACCTCTGGAAACACCATATATTTT.

About this clone: The sample carries other DNA sequences with the same CDR3. The chain joins TRBV28 to TRBJ2-7; TRBD1 matches at 7 bases. The CDR3 spans 14 residues. V shed 3 bases and J 2 bases; nucleotides not matched to a gene: 4. Germline V gives CDR1 MDHEN, CDR2 SYDVKM. Written as DNA, the CDR3 is TGTGCCAGCAGTTTTTCCCAGGGGGCCTACGAGCAGTACTTC. Its protein product is CASSFSQGAYEQYF.

J is TRBJ1-6 and V is TRBV3-1 (or the pseudogene TRBV3-2); D may be TRBD1 (5 bases). Germline lookup yields CDR1 LGHDT and CDR2 YNNKEL (reference sequence). The CDR3 is 15 amino acids. Trimming shortened V by 4 bases and J by 3 bases, and 10 bases separated the two germline ends. The CDR3 is CASSRTGYYNSPLHF. The CDR3, as DNA: TGTGCCAGCAGCCGTACAGGATACTATAATTCACCCCTCCACTTT.

This chain connects TRBV6-5 to TRBJ1-2; 10 bases align to TRBD1. V shed 0 bases, J shed 5 bases, and the junction held 3 bases outside the gene matches. Germline V gives CDR1 MNHEY, CDR2 SVGAGI. The CDR3 contains 15 residues. CDR3 in amino acids: CASSYSGTGAYGYTF. The CDR3 DNA reads as TGTGCCAGCAGTTACTCCGGGACAGGGGCGTATGGCTACACCTTC.

The chain carries TRBV14 and TRBJ2-5; 12 bases line up with TRBD2. This CDR3 contains 17 residues. CDR1 is SGHDN, CDR2 FVKESK, per germline. With V trimmed by 1 base and J by 5 bases, 8 bases remained unmatched. The DNA of the CDR3 is TGTGCCAGCAGCCAAGTTCTAGCGGGAGGGCCGAAGGAGACCCAGTACTTC. Translating it yields CASSQVLAGGPKETQYF.